This entry is about one T cell receptor (beta chain). Additional DNA sequences in this sample encode the identical CDR3. The sample comes from a study of shared clonotypes between healthy human individuals. The CDR3 spans 12 residues. The germline V gene has CDR1 KGHSH and CDR2 LQKENI. V was cut by 3 bases and J by 5 bases, with 6 bases left in between. Measured with immunoSEQ multiplex PCR; TCRdb has only the in-frame clones, and not every one. The sample contains more than 850,000 clones, 70% to 80% of which appear only once. The chain uses TRBV18 and TRBJ2-3; D is unclear. This clonotype was sampled from a man younger than 35 in good health. Some clones in this sample may be carry-over from other donors' samples. Sequenced sample: memory CD4+ T cells from PBMCs. Documented subset: CD45RA-negative fraction. The CDR3 DNA reads TGTGCCAGCTCACCTTCGAGAGATACGCAGTATTTT. It is translated as CASSPSRDTQYF.